This paragraph reports one T cell receptor (beta chain). This specimen comes from a study of blood T cell repertoires in COVID-19. Looking at the study overall: Samples taken during acute and convalescent COVID-19 were collected in the United States, Italy and Spain. PBMCs, B-cell-depleted T cells, or T cells were the source of the cDNA or gDNA that made up the material.

This CDR3 spans 15 amino acids. V lost 0 bases and J lost 4, with 11 bases in between. Per the germline V gene, CDR1 is MNHEY and CDR2 is SVGAGI. The authors' processing: Amplification of reference gene primers was used by the study to estimate nucleated cell counts. TCRdb's copy holds only in-frame clones and misses some; the assay was immunoSEQ multiplex PCR. The V and J calls and clone size come from that table; D and trimming were worked out from the DNA. The table lists 180,000 or so clones, roughly 80% of them singletons. Cohort 3 recovered donors had two negative PCRs, clearance, or symptom resolution.

Sequencing was carried out using PBMCs or T cells enriched from blood (not recorded which). The source of this sequence is a man in his fifties who had recovered from COVID-19. The V and J genes are TRBV6-5 and TRBJ2-3, with D possibly being TRBD2 (6 bases). Here the CDR3 DNA reads TGTGCCAGCAGTTACTCGGGGACTCCCCCAGATACGCAGTATTTT. Its protein product is CASSYSGTPPDTQYF.